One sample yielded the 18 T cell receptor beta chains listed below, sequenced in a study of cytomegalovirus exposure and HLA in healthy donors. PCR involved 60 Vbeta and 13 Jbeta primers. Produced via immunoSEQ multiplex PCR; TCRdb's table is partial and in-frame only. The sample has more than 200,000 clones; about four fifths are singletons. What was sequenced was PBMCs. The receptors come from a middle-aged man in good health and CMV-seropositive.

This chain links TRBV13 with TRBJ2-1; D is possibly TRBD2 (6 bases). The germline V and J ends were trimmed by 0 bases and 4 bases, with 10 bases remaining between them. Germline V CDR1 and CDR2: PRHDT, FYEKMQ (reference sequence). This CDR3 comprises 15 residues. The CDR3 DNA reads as TGTGCCAGCAGCTTAGGGGTTAGCGGATACAATGAGCAGTTCTTC. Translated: CASSLGVSGYNEQFF. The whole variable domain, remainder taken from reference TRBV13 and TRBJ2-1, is AAGVIQSPRHLIKEKRETATLKCYPIPRHDTVYWYQQGPGQDPQFLISFYEKMQSDKGSIPDRFSAQQFSDYHSELNMSSLELGDSALYFCASSLGVSGYNEQFFGPGTRLTVL.

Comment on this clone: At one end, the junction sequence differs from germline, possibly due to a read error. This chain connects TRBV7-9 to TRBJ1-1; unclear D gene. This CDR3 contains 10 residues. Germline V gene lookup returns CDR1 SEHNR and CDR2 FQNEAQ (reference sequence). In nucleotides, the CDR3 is TGTTCCAGCAGCTCCCCGGAAGCTTTCTTT. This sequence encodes CSSSSPEAFF.

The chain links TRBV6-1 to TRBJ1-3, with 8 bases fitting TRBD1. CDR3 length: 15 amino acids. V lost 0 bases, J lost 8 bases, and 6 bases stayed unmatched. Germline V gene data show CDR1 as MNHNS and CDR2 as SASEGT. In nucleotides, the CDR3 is TGTGCCAGCAGTGAAGCTCCAGGACAGGGAGACACCATATATTTT. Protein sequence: CASSEAPGQGDTIYF.

The CDR3 bases are TGTGCCAGCAGCCCCTCTCCCCACACCGGGGAGCTGTTTTTT. As protein: CASSPSPHTGELFF. The chain joins TRBV9 to TRBJ2-2; D gene unclear. CDR1 SGDLS and CDR2 YYNGEE come from the germline V gene. The CDR3 has 14 residues. V shed 4 bases and J shed 3 bases, with 10 bases lying between them.

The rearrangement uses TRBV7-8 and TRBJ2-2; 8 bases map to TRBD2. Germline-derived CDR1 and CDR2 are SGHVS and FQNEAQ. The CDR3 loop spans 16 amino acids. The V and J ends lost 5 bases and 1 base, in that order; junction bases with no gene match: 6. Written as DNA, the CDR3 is TGTGCCAGCAGCGTCGACCTAGCGGGGAACACCGGGGAGCTGTTTTTT. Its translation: CASSVDLAGNTGELFF.

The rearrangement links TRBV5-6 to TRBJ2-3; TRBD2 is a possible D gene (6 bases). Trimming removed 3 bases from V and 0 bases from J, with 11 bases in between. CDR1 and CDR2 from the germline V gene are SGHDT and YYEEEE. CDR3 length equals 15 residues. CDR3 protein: CASSSPSVSTDTQYF. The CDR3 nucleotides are TGTGCCAGCAGCTCCCCTAGCGTAAGCACAGATACGCAGTATTTT.

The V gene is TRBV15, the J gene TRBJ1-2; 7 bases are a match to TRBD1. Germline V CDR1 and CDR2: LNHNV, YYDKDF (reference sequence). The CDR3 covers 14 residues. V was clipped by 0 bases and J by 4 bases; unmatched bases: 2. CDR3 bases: TGTGCCACCAGCAGAGAGGGACAGATCTATGGCTACACCTTC. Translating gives CATSREGQIYGYTF.

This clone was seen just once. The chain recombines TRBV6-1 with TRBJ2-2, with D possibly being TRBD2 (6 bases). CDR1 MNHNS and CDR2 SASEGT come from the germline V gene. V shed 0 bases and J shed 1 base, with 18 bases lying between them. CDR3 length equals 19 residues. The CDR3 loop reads CASSEAGLVAEKNTGELFF. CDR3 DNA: TGTGCCAGCAGTGAAGCGGGGTTAGTAGCGGAAAAGAACACCGGGGAGCTGTTTTTT.

CDR3 DNA: TGTGCCAGCGGACCTTGGGACAGCTCCTACGAGCAGTACTTC. Translation gives CASGPWDSSYEQYF. The gene calls are TRBV27 and TRBJ2-7, with 7 bases aligning to TRBD1. CDR1 and CDR2 from the germline V gene are MNHEY and SMNVEV (reference sequence). V lost 8 bases, J lost 0 bases, and 7 bases stayed unmatched. The CDR3 contains 14 residues.

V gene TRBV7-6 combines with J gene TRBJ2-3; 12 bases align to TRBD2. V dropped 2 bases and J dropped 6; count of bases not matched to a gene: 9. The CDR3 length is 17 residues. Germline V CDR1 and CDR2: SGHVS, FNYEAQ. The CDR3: CASSLSPSGRGRDTQYF. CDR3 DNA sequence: TGTGCCAGCAGCTTATCGCCTAGCGGGAGGGGTCGTGATACGCAGTATTTT.

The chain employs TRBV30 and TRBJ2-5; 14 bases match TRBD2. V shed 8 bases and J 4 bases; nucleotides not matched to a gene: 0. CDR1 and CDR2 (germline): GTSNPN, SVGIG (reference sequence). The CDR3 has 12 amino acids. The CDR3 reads CAGTSGRETQYF. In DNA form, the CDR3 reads TGTGCCGGGACTAGCGGGAGAGAGACCCAGTACTTC.

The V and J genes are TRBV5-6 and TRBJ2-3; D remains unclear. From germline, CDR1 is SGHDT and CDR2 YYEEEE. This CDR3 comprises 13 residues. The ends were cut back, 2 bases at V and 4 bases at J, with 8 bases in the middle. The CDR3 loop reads CASSFSGADTQYF. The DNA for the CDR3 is TGTGCCAGCAGCTTTTCGGGTGCAGATACGCAGTATTTT. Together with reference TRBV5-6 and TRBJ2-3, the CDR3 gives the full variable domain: DAGVTQSPTHLIKTRGQQVTLRCSPKSGHDTVSWYQQALGQGPQFIFQYYEEEERQRGNFPDRFSGHQFPNYSSELNVNALLLGDSALYLCASSFSGADTQYFGPGTRLTVL.

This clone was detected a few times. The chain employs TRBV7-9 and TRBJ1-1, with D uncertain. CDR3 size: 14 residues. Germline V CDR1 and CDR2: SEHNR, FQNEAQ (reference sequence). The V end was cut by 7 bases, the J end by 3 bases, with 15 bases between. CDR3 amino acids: CASTFGGEYTEAFF. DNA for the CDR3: TGTGCCAGCACCTTCGGAGGCGAGTACACTGAAGCTTTCTTT.

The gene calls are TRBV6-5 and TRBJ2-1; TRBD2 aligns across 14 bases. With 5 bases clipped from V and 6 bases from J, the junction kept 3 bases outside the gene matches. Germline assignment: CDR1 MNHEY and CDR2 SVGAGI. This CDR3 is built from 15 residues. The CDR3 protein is CASSPGLAGGNEQFF. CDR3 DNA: TGTGCCAGCAGTCCCGGACTAGCGGGAGGCAATGAGCAGTTCTTC.

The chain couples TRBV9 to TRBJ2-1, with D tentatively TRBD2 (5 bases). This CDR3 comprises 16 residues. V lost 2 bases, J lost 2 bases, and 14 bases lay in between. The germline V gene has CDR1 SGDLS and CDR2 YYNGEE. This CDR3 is CASSVSGRATYNEQFF. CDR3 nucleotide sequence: TGTGCCAGCAGCGTCTCCGGGCGGGCCACCTACAATGAGCAGTTCTTC.

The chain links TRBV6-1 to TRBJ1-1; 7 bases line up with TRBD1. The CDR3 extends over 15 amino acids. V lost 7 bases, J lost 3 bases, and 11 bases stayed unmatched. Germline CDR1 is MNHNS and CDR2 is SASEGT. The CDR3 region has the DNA TGTGCCAGCAAGATCAGGACAGGAGAATACACTGAAGCTTTCTTT. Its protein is CASKIRTGEYTEAFF.

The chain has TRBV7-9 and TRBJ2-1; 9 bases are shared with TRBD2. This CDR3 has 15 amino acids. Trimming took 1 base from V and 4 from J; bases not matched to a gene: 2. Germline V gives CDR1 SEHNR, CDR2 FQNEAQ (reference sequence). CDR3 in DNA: TGTGCCAGCAGCTTAGTAGCGGGAGTTTACAATGAGCAGTTCTTC. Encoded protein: CASSLVAGVYNEQFF.

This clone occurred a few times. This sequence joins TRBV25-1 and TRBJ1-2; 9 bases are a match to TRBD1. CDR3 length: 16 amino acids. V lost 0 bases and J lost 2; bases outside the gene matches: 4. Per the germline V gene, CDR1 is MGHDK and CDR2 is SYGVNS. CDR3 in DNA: TGTGCCAGCAGTGAATATGGGACAGGGAGCAACTATGGCTACACCTTC. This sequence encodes CASSEYGTGSNYGYTF.